The 13 T cell receptor beta chains given below trace back to one sample, sequenced in a study of CD8 T cells in Susac syndrome. Random hexamers were used to reverse transcribe the RNA input (roughly 0.5 to 1 ug). Each CDR3 protein is one row after TCRdb ran MiXCR on the immunoSEQ multiplex PCR reads. The repertoire holds about 200,000 distinct CDR3 sequences, with around 95% as singletons. Sample: CD4+ T cells from PBMCs. The receptors stem from a human donor with multiple sclerosis.

V gene TRBV29-1 combines with J gene TRBJ2-5; TRBD1 matches at 9 bases. The CDR3 totals 13 residues. The J segment lost 4 bases and the V segment lost 6 bases, leaving 6 bases of the junction unmatched. Germline CDR1 SQVTM, CDR2 ANQGSEA. The DNA of the CDR3 is TGCAGCGTCTCAAACAGGGGGCGAGAGACCCAGTACTTC. This sequence encodes CSVSNRGRETQYF.

In this sample, this clonotype turned up once. CDR3 sequence reads: CASSVGGGRETQYF. CDR3 nucleotide sequence: TGTGCCAGCAGCGTAGGCGGGGGCCGGGAGACCCAGTACTTC. The chain is built from TRBV9 and TRBJ2-5, with a weak D call TRBD2 (7 bases). V was trimmed by 0 bases and J by 5 bases, leaving 11 bases between them. The CDR3 runs to 14 residues. Germline CDR1 reads SGDLS; CDR2 reads YYNGEE.

This chain joins TRBV6-6 and TRBJ2-3, with 8 bases aligning to TRBD2. Trimming cost V 5 bases and J 8 bases; bases outside gene matches: 3. The germline gives CDR1 MNHNY, CDR2 SVGAGI (reference sequence). The CDR3 loop spans 12 amino acids. The CDR3 reads CASSHTSGTQYF. The DNA for the CDR3 is TGTGCCAGCAGTCATACTAGCGGTACGCAGTATTTT.

The chain couples TRBV5-6 to TRBJ2-5, with 8 bases lining up with TRBD2. After removal of 0 bases from V and 6 bases from J, the junction contained 4 bases not matched to a gene. Germline V lookup: CDR1 SGHDT, CDR2 YYEEEE. There are 14 residues in the CDR3. The CDR3 bases are TGTGCCAGCAGCTTGGCGGGGGGGTTGAAGACCCAGTACTTC. Translated: CASSLAGGLKTQYF.

The chain combines TRBV20-1 with TRBJ2-5; D remains unclear. Germline V gene lookup returns CDR1 DFQATT and CDR2 SNEGSKA (reference sequence). Between the trimmed V and J ends, which lost 5 bases and 5 bases, there was a span of 12 bases. This CDR3 spans 12 amino acids. CDR3 region: CSAGVAAETQYF. The CDR3 bases are TGCAGTGCTGGGGTGGCTGCGGAGACCCAGTACTTC.

The V and J genes are TRBV20-1 and TRBJ2-3, with D perhaps matching TRBD2 (6 bases). The CDR3 sequence is 11 residues long. V was clipped by 3 bases and J by 5 bases, with 6 bases between them. Germline CDR1 and CDR2: DFQATT and SNEGSKA (reference sequence). The CDR3, as DNA: TGCAGTGCTAGGCGGGGAGATACGCAGTATTTT. Its protein product is CSARRGDTQYF.

DNA for the CDR3: TGTGCCTGGAGTCCCCGCCCTAGGACTGAAGCTTTCTTT. Translating gives CAWSPRPRTEAFF. The chain combines TRBV30 with TRBJ1-1; D uncertain. Trimming took 2 bases from V and 5 from J, leaving 12 bases between them. CDR1 and CDR2 (germline): GTSNPN, SVGIG (reference sequence). This CDR3 is 13 amino acids long.

This rearrangement joins TRBV12-3 or TRBV12-4 to TRBJ2-7, with a possible D match to TRBD1 (6 bases). The CDR3 sequence is 14 residues long. Trimming took off 5 bases at V and 1 base at J, with 12 bases between the two ends. In DNA, the CDR3 is TGTGCCAGCAGTCCCGGGACACGGTCCTACGAGCAGTACTTC. It translates to CASSPGTRSYEQYF.

The genes are TRBV28 and TRBJ1-6; maybe TRBD1 (5 bases). Germline values: CDR1 MDHEN, CDR2 SYDVKM. CDR3 length equals 14 residues. The germline V and J ends were trimmed by 5 bases and 9 bases, with 14 bases remaining between them. The chain's CDR3 is CASSGPGVGSPLHF. CDR3 bases: TGTGCCAGCAGTGGGCCGGGGGTTGGTTCACCCCTCCACTTT.

The chain combines TRBV29-1 with TRBJ2-3, with 10 bases aligning to TRBD1. Germline V gene sequence: CDR1 SQVTM, CDR2 ANQGSEA. J gave up 4 bases and V 7 bases, and 8 bases lay outside the gene matches. The CDR3 is 14 residues long. As DNA, the CDR3 is TGCAGCGCTAACGGACAGGGGGTTTCAGATACGCAGTATTTT. Its translation: CSANGQGVSDTQYF.

This chain joins TRBV5-1 and TRBJ1-1; D ambiguous. V dropped 6 bases and J dropped 7 bases, with 13 bases sitting between them. This CDR3 spans 12 amino acids. Per the germline V gene, CDR1 is SGHRS and CDR2 is YFSETQ. This chain's CDR3 is CASIAFLGEAFF. The CDR3 DNA reads TGCGCCAGCATTGCCTTTCTCGGTGAAGCTTTCTTT.

The gene calls are TRBV20-1 and TRBJ2-4; possibly TRBD2 for D (5 bases). CDR3 length: 11 amino acids. Germline CDR1 DFQATT, CDR2 SNEGSKA (reference sequence). Trimming cost V 2 bases and J 9 bases, with 8 bases left between them. This CDR3 is CSARNGVIQYF. The DNA for the CDR3 is TGCAGTGCTAGAAACGGGGTCATTCAGTACTTC.

In this sample, this clonotype turned up once. The chain is built from TRBV30 and TRBJ2-3, with D uncertain. This CDR3 has 12 amino acids. Trimming stripped 3 bases from V and 4 bases from J, with 8 bases between. Germline V gene sequence: CDR1 GTSNPN, CDR2 SVGIG (reference sequence). As DNA, the CDR3 is TGTGCCTGGAGCGCGGTCGCAGATACGCAGTATTTT. Encoded protein: CAWSAVADTQYF.